This TCR beta chain is from a study of T-cell reconstitution after alpha-beta-depleted transplantation in children. Preparing the TCRbeta library involved the use of unique molecular identifiers. TCRdb re-analysed the PCR reads in MiXCR, keeping a single row per CDR3 protein. In the table there are approximately 400,000 distinct CDR3 sequences, under 20% of which are singletons. Remarks on this clonotype: Antigen: not known.

Per germline, CDR1 PRHDT and CDR2 FYEKMQ (reference sequence). With 3 bases removed from V and 5 bases from J, the gap between germline ends came to 12 bases. This CDR3 has 14 amino acids. General study findings and limits: Several hundred expanded graft clones reportedly gave rise to the alpha-beta T cells present about two months after transplant.

This receptor was identified in a boy in the first two years of life who had a stem cell transplant for Wiskott-Aldrich syndrome, so the T cells may come from the graft donor. The chain employs TRBV13 and TRBJ2-3, with no clear D. The source was PBMCs, mostly from graft donor cells, collected 360 days after TCRalphabeta/CD19-depleted stem cell transplant. As DNA, the CDR3 is TGTGCCAGCAGCTTTTGGAAGGGCGGAGATACGCAGTATTTT. Its translation is CASSFWKGGDTQYF.